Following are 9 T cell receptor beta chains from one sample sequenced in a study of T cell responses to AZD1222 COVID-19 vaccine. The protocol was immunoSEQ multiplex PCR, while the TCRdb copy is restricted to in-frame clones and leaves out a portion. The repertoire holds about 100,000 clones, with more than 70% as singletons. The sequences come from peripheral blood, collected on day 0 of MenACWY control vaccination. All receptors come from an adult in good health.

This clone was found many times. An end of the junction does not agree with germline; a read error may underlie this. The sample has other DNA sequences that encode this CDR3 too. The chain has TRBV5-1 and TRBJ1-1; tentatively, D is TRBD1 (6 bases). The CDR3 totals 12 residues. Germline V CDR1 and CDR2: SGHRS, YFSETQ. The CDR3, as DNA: TGCGCCAGCAGGTTGGAGGGGGGTCCAGGATTCTTT. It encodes CASRLEGGPGFF. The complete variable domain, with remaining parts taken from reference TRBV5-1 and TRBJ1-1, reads KAGVTQTPRYLIKTRGQQVTLSCSPISGHRSVSWYQQTPGQGLQFLFEYFSETQRNKGNFPGRFSGRQFSNSRSEMNVSTLELGDSALYLCASRLEGGPGFFGQGTRLTVV.

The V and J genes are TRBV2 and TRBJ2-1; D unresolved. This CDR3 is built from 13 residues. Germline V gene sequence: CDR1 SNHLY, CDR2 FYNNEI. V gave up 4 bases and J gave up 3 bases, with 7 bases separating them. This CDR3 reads CASSGLRYNEQFF. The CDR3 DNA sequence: TGTGCCAGCAGTGGCCTACGCTACAATGAGCAGTTCTTC.

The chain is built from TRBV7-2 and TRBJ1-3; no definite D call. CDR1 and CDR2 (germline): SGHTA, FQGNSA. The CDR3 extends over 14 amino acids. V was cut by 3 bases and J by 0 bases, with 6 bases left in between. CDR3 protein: CASSFASSGNTIYF. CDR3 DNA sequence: TGTGCCAGCAGCTTTGCAAGCTCTGGAAACACCATATATTTT.

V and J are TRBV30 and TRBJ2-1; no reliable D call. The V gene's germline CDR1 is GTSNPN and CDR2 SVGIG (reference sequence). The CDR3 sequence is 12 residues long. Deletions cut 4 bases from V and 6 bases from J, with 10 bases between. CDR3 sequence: CAWNHWGNEQFF. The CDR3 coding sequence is TGTGCCTGGAATCACTGGGGCAATGAGCAGTTCTTC.

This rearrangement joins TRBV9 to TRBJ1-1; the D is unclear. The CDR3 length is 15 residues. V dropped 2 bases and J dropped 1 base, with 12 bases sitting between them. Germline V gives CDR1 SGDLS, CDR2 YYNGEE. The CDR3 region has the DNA TGTGCCAGCAGCGTTGAGGGAAGAGGGAACACTGAAGCTTTCTTT. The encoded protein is CASSVEGRGNTEAFF.

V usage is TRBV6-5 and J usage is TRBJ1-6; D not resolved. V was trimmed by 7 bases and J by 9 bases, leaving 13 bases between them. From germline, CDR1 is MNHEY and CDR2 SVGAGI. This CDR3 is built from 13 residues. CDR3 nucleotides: TGTGCCAGCAAGCCCGGGGTGGGTTCACCCCTCCACTTT. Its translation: CASKPGVGSPLHF.

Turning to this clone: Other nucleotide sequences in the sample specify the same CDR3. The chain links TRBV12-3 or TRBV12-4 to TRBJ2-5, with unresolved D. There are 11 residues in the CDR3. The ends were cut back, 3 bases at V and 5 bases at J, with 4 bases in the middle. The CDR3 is CASSLGETQYF. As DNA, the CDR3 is TGTGCCAGCAGTTTGGGGGAGACCCAGTACTTC.

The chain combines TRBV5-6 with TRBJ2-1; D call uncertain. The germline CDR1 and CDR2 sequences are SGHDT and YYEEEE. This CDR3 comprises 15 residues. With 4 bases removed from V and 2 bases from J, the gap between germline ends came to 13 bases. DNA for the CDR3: TGTGCCAGCAGCCTCGTTATTTTCGCCTACAATGAGCAGTTCTTC. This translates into CASSLVIFAYNEQFF. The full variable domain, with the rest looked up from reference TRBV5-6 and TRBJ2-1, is DAGVTQSPTHLIKTRGQQVTLRCSPKSGHDTVSWYQQALGQGPQFIFQYYEEEERQRGNFPDRFSGHQFPNYSSELNVNALLLGDSALYLCASSLVIFAYNEQFFGPGTRLTVL.

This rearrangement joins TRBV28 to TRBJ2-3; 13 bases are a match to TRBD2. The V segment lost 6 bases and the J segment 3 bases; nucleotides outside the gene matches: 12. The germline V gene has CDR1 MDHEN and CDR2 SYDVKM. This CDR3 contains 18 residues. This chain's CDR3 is CASRLGLAGVGGTDTQYF. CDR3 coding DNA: TGTGCCAGCAGGCTTGGACTAGCGGGAGTAGGAGGAACAGATACGCAGTATTTT.